The source of this T cell receptor (beta chain) is a study of T cell changes during pregnancy in multiple sclerosis. Sequencing was performed with immunoSEQ multiplex PCR; in TCRdb, only in-frame clones are kept and a portion is missing. The table includes some 48,000 clones, 95% detected once. Germline CDR1 is SGDLS and CDR2 is YYNGEE. Trimming cost V 1 base and J 2 bases; bases outside gene matches: 1. The CDR3 has 15 residues. The clonotype originates from a female donor with multiple sclerosis, enrolled in a pregnancy study. This specimen consisted of CD8+ T cells from peripheral blood mononuclear cells, obtained in the first trimester of pregnancy. This rearrangement joins TRBV9 to TRBJ2-7, with 12 bases identical to TRBD2. In DNA form, the CDR3 reads TGTGCCAGCAGCGTACTAGCGGGAGGGCCCTACGAGCAGTACTTC. This translates into CASSVLAGGPYEQYF.